The 22 T cell receptor beta chains presented below share a single source sample, sequenced in a study of shared clonotypes between healthy human individuals. Libraries were prepared by immunoSEQ multiplex PCR; TCRdb keeps only in-frame clonotypes and omits some of them. The profile covers over a million clones, with around 98.5% appearing a single time and about 0.4% taken by the ten largest. Sequencing was performed on naive CD4+ T cells sorted from blood. As to subset: CD45RA+ positively selected. All receptors derive from a man younger than 45 in good health.

The rearrangement joins TRBV28 to TRBJ2-5; weak D call: TRBD2 (8 bases). The V gene lost 8 bases and the J gene lost 7 bases, with 29 bases spanning the gap. The length of the CDR3 is 17 residues. Germline CDR1 is MDHEN and CDR2 is SYDVKM. CDR3: CASSPQGTRGTGATQYF. The CDR3, as DNA: TGTGCCAGCTCCCCACAGGGGACTAGAGGGACCGGGGCGACCCAGTACTTC.

This rearrangement joins TRBV7-2 to TRBJ2-1; 11 bases are a match to TRBD2. V lost 3 bases and J lost 1; bases outside the gene matches: 8. Germline CDR1 and CDR2: SGHTA and FQGNSA. The CDR3 is made up of 18 amino acids. CDR3 nucleotide sequence: TGTGCCAGCAGCTTTAGGACCTTAGCGGGAGGGTCCTACAATGAGCAGTTCTTC. Protein product: CASSFRTLAGGSYNEQFF.

The chain carries TRBV2 and TRBJ2-1; D is undetermined. The CDR3 has 13 residues. V lost 7 bases, J lost 6 bases, and 13 bases lay in between. Germline loops: CDR1 SNHLY, CDR2 FYNNEI. The CDR3: CASTRRQTNEQFF. In nucleotides, the CDR3 is TGTGCCAGCACCAGGAGACAAACCAATGAGCAGTTCTTC.

The CDR3 bases are TGTGCCAGCAGCTTCTTAGGCCTAGCGGAGGAGACCTACTACGAGCAGTACTTC. As protein: CASSFLGLAEETYYEQYF. The chain uses TRBV5-6 and TRBJ2-7, with 7 nucleotides matching TRBD2. J was trimmed by 3 bases and V by 2 bases; bases with no gene match: 17. Germline CDR1 and CDR2: SGHDT and YYEEEE. This CDR3 is built from 18 residues.

This chain joins TRBV7-2 and TRBJ2-1, with TRBD2 matching 14 bases. Germline CDR1 and CDR2: SGHTA and FQGNSA. The V and J ends lost 1 base and 5 bases, in that order; junction bases with no gene match: 7. The CDR3 is made up of 18 amino acids. Here the CDR3 reads CASSLVGTSGSFNNEQFF. The CDR3 DNA sequence: TGTGCCAGCAGCTTAGTAGGGACTAGCGGGAGTTTCAACAATGAGCAGTTCTTC. Full variable domain (remainder filled in from reference TRBV7-2 and TRBJ2-1): GAGVSQSPSNKVTEKGKDVELRCDPISGHTALYWYRQSLGQGLEFLIYFQGNSAPDKSGLPSDRFSAERTGGSVSTLTIQRTQQEDSAVYLCASSLVGTSGSFNNEQFFGPGTRLTVL.

Only one count was recorded for this clone. V and J are TRBV9 and TRBJ1-4, with D maybe TRBD1 (5 bases). V was pared by 4 bases and J by 8 bases, with 15 bases between. CDR1 and CDR2 (germline): SGDLS, YYNGEE. The CDR3 is 14 amino acids. The DNA for the CDR3 is TGTGCCAGCAGCCACGGGCAGGGCCAGGAAAAACTGTTTTTT. Translation gives CASSHGQGQEKLFF.

The chain recombines TRBV20-1 with TRBJ1-5; D remains unclear. The germline CDR1 and CDR2 sequences are DFQATT and SNEGSKA (reference sequence). The CDR3 has 11 amino acids. Trimming cost V 1 base and J 9 bases, with 7 bases left between them. In nucleotides, the CDR3 is TGCAGTGCTAGAGGGCCGGGGCCCCAGCATTTT. Encoded protein: CSARGPGPQHF.

The CDR3 coding sequence is TGCGCCAGCAGCCAAGATCAGGCACTGGGACAAGAGACCCAGTACTTC. Amino acids: CASSQDQALGQETQYF. This rearrangement joins TRBV4-3 to TRBJ2-5; D is undetermined. The germline CDR1 and CDR2 sequences are LGHNA and YSLEER. V was cut by 0 bases and J by 2 bases, with 13 bases left in between. The CDR3 has 16 residues.

The V call is TRBV29-1, the J call TRBJ2-1; D is possibly TRBD1 (5 bases). From germline, CDR1 is SQVTM and CDR2 ANQGSEA. CDR3 length: 14 residues. V was pared by 2 bases and J by 7 bases, with 15 bases between. In DNA, the CDR3 is TGCAGCGTTGAATACAGGTTCCGGTCGAATGAGCAGTTCTTC. This codes for CSVEYRFRSNEQFF.

The J gene is TRBJ2-7, the V gene TRBV4-2; the D gene is possibly TRBD1 (6 bases). CDR3 length equals 13 residues. Trimming left V 4 bases short and J 2 bases short, with 9 bases between. Germline assignment: CDR1 LGHNA and CDR2 YNFKEQ. CDR3 nucleotides: TGTGCCAGCAGCCCTGAGGGGGCCTACGAGCAGTACTTC. Protein product: CASSPEGAYEQYF.

V usage is TRBV20-1 and J usage is TRBJ2-7, with D hard to call. Germline V lookup: CDR1 DFQATT, CDR2 SNEGSKA (reference sequence). This CDR3 has 11 residues. Trimming shortened V by 1 base and J by 7 bases, and 8 bases separated the two germline ends. The DNA of the CDR3 is TGCAGTGCTAGAGTGGGCAGTGAGCAGTACTTC. Residues: CSARVGSEQYF.

The V gene is TRBV29-1, the J gene TRBJ2-7; TRBD1 agrees at 7 bases. The germline CDR1 and CDR2 sequences are SQVTM and ANQGSEA. There are 12 residues in the CDR3. Trimming cost V 2 bases and J 3 bases; bases outside gene matches: 1. The CDR3: CSVERDSYEQYF. CDR3 DNA sequence: TGCAGCGTTGAACGGGACAGCTACGAGCAGTACTTC.

The chain joins TRBV9 to TRBJ2-7, with 13 bases that match TRBD2. This CDR3 region has 17 residues. Germline V gene data show CDR1 as SGDLS and CDR2 as YYNGEE. V lost 0 bases to trimming and J lost 4 bases; unmatched junction nucleotides: 7. Here the CDR3 reads CASSVDGTSGIRYEQYF. The CDR3 nucleotides are TGTGCCAGCAGCGTAGATGGGACTAGCGGGATCAGGTACGAGCAGTACTTC.

A note on this clone: Distinct nucleotide sequences in the sample also encode this CDR3. The gene calls are TRBV28 and TRBJ1-2; a weak D match, TRBD1 (5 bases). Germline V gene data show CDR1 as MDHEN and CDR2 as SYDVKM. This CDR3 comprises 12 residues. Trimming took 6 bases from V and 5 from J, leaving 10 bases between them. The CDR3 loop is CASSLRQYGYTF. The CDR3 nucleotides are TGTGCCAGCAGCCTCAGACAGTATGGCTACACCTTC.

V gene TRBV14 combines with J gene TRBJ1-1, with D possibly TRBD1 on 5 matching bases. The CDR3 runs to 14 residues. Germline assignment: CDR1 SGHDN and CDR2 FVKESK. With 1 base removed from V and 5 bases from J, the gap between germline ends came to 11 bases. The CDR3 loop reads CASSQGQSITEAFF. The CDR3 region has the DNA TGTGCCAGCAGCCAAGGACAGAGCATTACTGAAGCTTTCTTT.

This clone appeared a single time. The chain carries TRBV6-6 and TRBJ2-4, with a tentative D call TRBD2 (5 bases). The CDR3 has 13 amino acids. CDR1 is MNHNY and CDR2 is SVGAGI in the germline V gene (reference sequence). Trimming stripped 5 bases from V and 9 bases from J, with 14 bases between. Here the CDR3 DNA reads TGTGCCAGCAGTCCCCCCGGGGAGCGCATTCAGTACTTC. This sequence encodes CASSPPGERIQYF.

The chain employs TRBV29-1 and TRBJ2-3; D tentatively reads TRBD1 or TRBD2 (5 bases each). V was pared by 7 bases and J by 0 bases, with 11 bases between. The CDR3 contains 13 residues. Looked up from germline, CDR1 is SQVTM and CDR2 is ANQGSEA. This CDR3 reads CSAGRTSTDTQYF. The CDR3 bases are TGCAGCGCGGGACGGACTAGCACAGATACGCAGTATTTT.

The chain employs TRBV14 and TRBJ1-2, with 7 positions matching TRBD1. The germline gives CDR1 SGHDN, CDR2 FVKESK. The CDR3 spans 14 residues. V gave up 4 bases and J gave up 4 bases; unmatched junction bases: 6. CDR3 coding DNA: TGTGCCAGCAGCCTCCGGACAGGTCCCTATGGCTACACCTTC. It translates to CASSLRTGPYGYTF.

This clone was recorded once. The rearrangement joins TRBV5-1 to TRBJ2-1; no clear D. Germline V gives CDR1 SGHRS, CDR2 YFSETQ. This CDR3 comprises 15 residues. Trimming took 4 bases from V and 2 from J, leaving 13 bases between them. For the CDR3, the DNA is TGCGCCAGCAGCCGGATGGGCACGGCCTACAATGAGCAGTTCTTC. It is translated as CASSRMGTAYNEQFF.

The rearrangement links TRBV2 to TRBJ2-7; 7 positions match TRBD2. Germline V gene sequence: CDR1 SNHLY, CDR2 FYNNEI. Trimming removed 7 bases from V and 0 bases from J; junction bases left unmatched: 9. This CDR3 comprises 15 residues. In nucleotides, the CDR3 is TGTGCCAGCACCAAAGAACTAGCGAGCTCCTACGAGCAGTACTTC. This sequence encodes CASTKELASSYEQYF.

The chain is built from TRBV15 and TRBJ2-2, with no clear D. Trimming took off 7 bases at V and 1 base at J, with 7 bases between the two ends. Germline CDR1 and CDR2: LNHNV and YYDKDF (reference sequence). The CDR3 contains 13 residues. The DNA of the CDR3 is TGTGCCACCAATACGGGGAACACCGGGGAGCTGTTTTTT. Protein sequence: CATNTGNTGELFF.

This chain links TRBV11-3 with TRBJ2-2; tentatively, D is TRBD1 or TRBD2 (5 bases each). Trimming stripped 4 bases from V and 6 bases from J, with 12 bases between. Germline values: CDR1 SGHNT, CDR2 YENEEA. The CDR3 runs to 14 residues. CDR3 in amino acids: CASSSSRGAGELFF. The CDR3 nucleotides read TGTGCCAGCAGCTCGTCGCGAGGGGCCGGGGAGCTGTTTTTT.